The clone carrying this T cell receptor beta chain came up a few times. The time point: newly diagnosed GD, antithyroid drugs for less than 3 months. PBMC-extracted RNA yielded the TCR library. With 3 bases clipped from V and 0 bases from J, the junction kept 3 bases outside the gene matches. Germline-derived CDR1 and CDR2 are SGDLS and YYNGEE. The CDR3 is 14 amino acids. The data derive from a study of regulatory T cells in long-lasting Graves disease. The TCR beta library used iRepertoire HTBI primers with Arm-PCR amplification of CDR3. TCRdb reanalysed the multiplex PCR reads using MiXCR and keeps one entry per CDR3 protein. The sample includes approximately 350,000 distinct CDR3 sequences, over 15% of them seen just once. This sample was also put to use in a study of T cells in Graves' hyperthyroidism and ophthalmopathy.

This receptor was taken from a man aged 35-49 years with Graves disease. The J gene is TRBJ2-7, the V gene TRBV9; TRBD1 matches at 7 bases. Material: peripheral blood mononuclear cells (PBMCs), obtained at new diagnosis, from a patient treated with antithyroid drugs. The CDR3 protein is CASSETGNSYEQYF. The CDR3 bases are TGTGCCAGCAGCGAGACAGGGAACTCCTACGAGCAGTACTTC.